Listed below are T cell receptor beta chains from one sample, sequenced in a study of regulatory T cells in long-lasting Graves disease. TCRdb independently ran MiXCR on the multiplex PCR reads; one entry per CDR3 protein. The sample consists of about 350,000 distinct CDR3 sequences, 16% of them appearing once. This sample also appeared in a second study, on T cells in Graves' hyperthyroidism and ophthalmopathy.

The material was peripheral blood mononuclear cells (PBMCs), obtained at new diagnosis, from a patient treated with antithyroid drugs. The receptors here all came from a man in his forties with Graves disease. Each CDR3 is given with its conserved first and last residue. D genes are given only for firm matches. Clone size is stated in some rows and not others, as once, few, many or a class when expanded.

clone size,D gene,V gene,J gene,CDR3 protein,CDR3 DNA
many,-,TRBV5-1,TRBJ1-1,CASSLGVDMNTEAFF,TGCGCCAGCAGCTTGGGGGTGGACATGAACACTGAAGCTTTCTTT
-,TRBD2,TRBV5-1,TRBJ2-2,CASSFPEAGAGGELFF,TGCGCCAGCAGCTTCCCAGAAGCGGGGGCCGGCGGGGAGCTGTTTTTT
many,-,TRBV2,TRBJ1-5,CASSEMIGAQPQHF,TGTGCCAGCAGTGAAATGATAGGGGCGCAGCCCCAGCATTTT
many,-,TRBV2,TRBJ2-5,CASSEAAETQYF,TGTGCCAGCAGTGAAGCGGCCGAGACCCAGTACTTC
few,-,TRBV28,TRBJ2-7,CASSSDFYEQYF,TGTGCCAGCAGTTCCGATTTCTACGAGCAGTACTTC
many,-,TRBV7-2,TRBJ1-4,CASSRDENEKLFF,TGTGCCAGCAGCAGGGACGAAAATGAAAAACTGTTTTTT
-,-,TRBV12-5,TRBJ2-2,CASGLTTGELFF,TGTGCTAGTGGTTTGACCACCGGGGAGCTGTTTTTT
many,-,TRBV20-1,TRBJ1-4,CSAPGREGKLFF,TGCAGTGCCCCCGGGCGGGAGGGAAAACTGTTTTTT
many,-,TRBV6-4,TRBJ1-1,CASVRAQNTEAFF,TGTGCCAGTGTCCGCGCACAGAACACTGAAGCTTTCTTT
many,TRBD2,TRBV24-1,TRBJ2-3,CATSSLAGGPTDTQYF,TGTGCCACCAGCTCCCTAGCGGGGGGGCCCACAGATACGCAGTATTTT
-,-,TRBV20-1,TRBJ1-4,CSARDRGHEKLFF,TGCAGTGCTAGAGATCGGGGACATGAAAAACTGTTTTTT
few,-,TRBV27,TRBJ1-3,CASSLSGTPTDTIYF,TGTGCCAGCAGTTTATCTGGGACACCCACTGACACCATATATTTT
many,-,TRBV11-3,TRBJ2-5,CASRSYEEETQYF,TGTGCCAGCAGGTCTTACGAGGAGGAGACCCAGTACTTC
many,-,TRBV6-2/TRBV6-3,TRBJ2-6,CASSSYRATYSGANVLTF,TGTGCCAGCAGTTCCTATCGAGCCACTTACTCTGGGGCCAACGTCCTGACTTTC
many,TRBD2,TRBV4-1,TRBJ2-5,CASSTAAGLQETQYF,TGCGCCAGCAGTACAGCAGCGGGGTTACAAGAGACCCAGTACTTC
few,TRBD1,TRBV7-8,TRBJ2-7,CASSSRQGAGEQYF,TGTGCCAGCAGCTCCCGACAGGGGGCTGGCGAGCAGTACTTC
many,-,TRBV12-3/TRBV12-4,TRBJ1-1,CASSPRTAEAFF,TGTGCCAGCAGTCCCCGGACAGCAGAAGCTTTCTTT
many,-,TRBV5-1,TRBJ1-5,CASSLVAGIQPQHF,TGCGCCAGCAGCTTGGTTGCCGGGATTCAGCCCCAGCATTTT
many,-,TRBV28,TRBJ2-5,CASSSSGAETQYF,TGTGCCAGCAGTTCATCAGGGGCCGAGACCCAGTACTTC